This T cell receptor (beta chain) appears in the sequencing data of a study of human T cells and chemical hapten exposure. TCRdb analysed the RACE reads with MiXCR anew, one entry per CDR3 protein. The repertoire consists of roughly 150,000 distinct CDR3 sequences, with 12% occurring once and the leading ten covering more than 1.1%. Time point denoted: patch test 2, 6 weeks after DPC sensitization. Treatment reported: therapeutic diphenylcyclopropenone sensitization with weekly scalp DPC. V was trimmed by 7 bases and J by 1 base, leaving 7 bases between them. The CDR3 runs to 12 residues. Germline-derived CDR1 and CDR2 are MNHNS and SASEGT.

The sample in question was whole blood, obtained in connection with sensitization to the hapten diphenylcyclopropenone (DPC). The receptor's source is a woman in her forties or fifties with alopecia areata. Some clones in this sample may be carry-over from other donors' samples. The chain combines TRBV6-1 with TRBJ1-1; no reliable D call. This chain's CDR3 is CASTRQNTEAFF. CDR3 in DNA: TGTGCCAGCACTAGACAGAACACTGAAGCTTTCTTT.